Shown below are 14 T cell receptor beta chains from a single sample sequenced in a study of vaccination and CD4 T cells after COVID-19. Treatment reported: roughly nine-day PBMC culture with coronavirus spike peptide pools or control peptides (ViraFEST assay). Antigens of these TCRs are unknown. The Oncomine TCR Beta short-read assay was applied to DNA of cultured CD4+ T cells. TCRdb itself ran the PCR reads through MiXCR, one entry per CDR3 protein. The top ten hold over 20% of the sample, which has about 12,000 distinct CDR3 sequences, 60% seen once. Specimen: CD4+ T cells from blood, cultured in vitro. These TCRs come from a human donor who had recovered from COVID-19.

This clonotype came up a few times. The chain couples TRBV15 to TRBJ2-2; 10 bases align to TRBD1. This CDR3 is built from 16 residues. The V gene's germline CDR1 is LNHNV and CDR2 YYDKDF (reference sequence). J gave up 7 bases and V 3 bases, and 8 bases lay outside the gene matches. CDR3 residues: CATSRSGTGDLGELFF. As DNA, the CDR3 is TGTGCCACCAGCAGGTCCGGGACAGGGGATCTCGGGGAGCTGTTTTTT. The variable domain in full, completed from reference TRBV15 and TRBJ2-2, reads DAMVIQNPRYQVTQFGKPVTLSCSQTLNHNVMYWYQQKSSQAPKLLFHYYDKDFNNEADTPDNFQSRRPNTSFCFLDIRSPGLGDTAMYLCATSRSGTGDLGELFFGEGSRLTVL.

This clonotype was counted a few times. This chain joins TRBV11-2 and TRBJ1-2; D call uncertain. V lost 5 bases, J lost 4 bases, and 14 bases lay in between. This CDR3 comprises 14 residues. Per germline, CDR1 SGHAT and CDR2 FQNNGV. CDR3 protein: CASSPRREGYGYTF. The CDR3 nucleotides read TGTGCCAGCAGCCCCAGGCGGGAAGGCTATGGCTACACCTTC.

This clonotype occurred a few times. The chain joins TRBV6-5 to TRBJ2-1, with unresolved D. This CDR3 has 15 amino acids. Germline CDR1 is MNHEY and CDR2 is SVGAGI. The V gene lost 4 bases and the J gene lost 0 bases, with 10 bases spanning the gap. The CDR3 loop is CASSSQSSSYNEQFF. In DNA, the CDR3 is TGTGCCAGCAGTTCCCAGTCGAGCTCCTACAATGAGCAGTTCTTC.

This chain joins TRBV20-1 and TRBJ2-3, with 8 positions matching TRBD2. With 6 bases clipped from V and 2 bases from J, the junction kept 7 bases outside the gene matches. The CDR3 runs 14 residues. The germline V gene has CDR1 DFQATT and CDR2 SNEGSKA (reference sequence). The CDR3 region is CSAPLAGPTDTQYF. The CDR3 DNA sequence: TGCAGTGCACCTCTAGCGGGCCCCACAGATACGCAGTATTTT.

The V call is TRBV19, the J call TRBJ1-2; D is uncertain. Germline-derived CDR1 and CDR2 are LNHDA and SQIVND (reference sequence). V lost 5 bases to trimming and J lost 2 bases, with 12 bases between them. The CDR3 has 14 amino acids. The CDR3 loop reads CASSPDRMNYGYTF. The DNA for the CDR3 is TGTGCCAGTAGTCCCGACCGGATGAACTATGGCTACACCTTC.

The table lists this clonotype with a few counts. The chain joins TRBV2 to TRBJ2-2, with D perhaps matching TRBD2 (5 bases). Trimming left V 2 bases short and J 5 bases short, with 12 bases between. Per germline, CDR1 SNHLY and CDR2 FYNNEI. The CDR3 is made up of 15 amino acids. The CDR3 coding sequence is TGTGCCAGCAGTGAATTGGGAGTGGAGACCGGGGAGCTGTTTTTT. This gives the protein CASSELGVETGELFF.

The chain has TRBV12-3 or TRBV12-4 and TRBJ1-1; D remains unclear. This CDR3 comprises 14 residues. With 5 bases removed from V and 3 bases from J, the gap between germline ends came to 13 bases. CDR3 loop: CASSPATMYTEAFF. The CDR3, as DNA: TGTGCCAGCAGTCCCGCCACGATGTACACTGAAGCTTTCTTT.

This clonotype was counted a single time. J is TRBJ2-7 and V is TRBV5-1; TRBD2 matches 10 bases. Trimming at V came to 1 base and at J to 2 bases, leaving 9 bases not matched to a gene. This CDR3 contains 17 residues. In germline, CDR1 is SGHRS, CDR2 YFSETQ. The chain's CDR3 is CASSLRGGLAAAYEQYF. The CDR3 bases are TGCGCCAGCAGCTTGCGAGGAGGACTAGCGGCTGCCTACGAGCAGTACTTC. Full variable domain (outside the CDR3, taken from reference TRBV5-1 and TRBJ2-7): KAGVTQTPRYLIKTRGQQVTLSCSPISGHRSVSWYQQTPGQGLQFLFEYFSETQRNKGNFPGRFSGRQFSNSRSEMNVSTLELGDSALYLCASSLRGGLAAAYEQYFGPGTRLTVT.

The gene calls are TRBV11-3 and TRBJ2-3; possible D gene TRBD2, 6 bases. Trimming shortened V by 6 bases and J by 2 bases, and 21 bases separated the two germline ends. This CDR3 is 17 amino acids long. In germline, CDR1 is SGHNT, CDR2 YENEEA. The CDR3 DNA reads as TGTGCCAGCAGTCTTGGGAGGAGGGAAATAGACACAGATACGCAGTATTTT. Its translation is CASSLGRREIDTDTQYF.

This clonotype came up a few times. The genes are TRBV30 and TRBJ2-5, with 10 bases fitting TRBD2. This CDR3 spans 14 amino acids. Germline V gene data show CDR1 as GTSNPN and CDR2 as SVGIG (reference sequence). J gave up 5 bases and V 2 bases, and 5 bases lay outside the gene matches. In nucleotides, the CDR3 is TGTGCCTGGAGTATAGCGGGAGGCGCCGAGACCCAGTACTTC. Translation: CAWSIAGGAETQYF.

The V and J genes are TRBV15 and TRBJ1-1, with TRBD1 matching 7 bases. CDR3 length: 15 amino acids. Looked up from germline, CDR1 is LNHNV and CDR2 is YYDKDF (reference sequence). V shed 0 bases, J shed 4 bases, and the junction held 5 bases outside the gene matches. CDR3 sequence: CATSRDHAGGTEAFF. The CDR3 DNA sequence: TGTGCCACCAGCAGAGATCATGCAGGGGGCACTGAAGCTTTCTTT.

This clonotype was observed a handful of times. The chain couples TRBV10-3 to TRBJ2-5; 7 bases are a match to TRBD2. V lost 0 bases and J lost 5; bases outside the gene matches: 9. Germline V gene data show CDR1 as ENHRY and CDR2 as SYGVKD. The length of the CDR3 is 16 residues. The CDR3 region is CAISESKRGGSETQYF. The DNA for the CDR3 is TGTGCCATCAGTGAGTCGAAAAGGGGCGGGAGTGAGACCCAGTACTTC.

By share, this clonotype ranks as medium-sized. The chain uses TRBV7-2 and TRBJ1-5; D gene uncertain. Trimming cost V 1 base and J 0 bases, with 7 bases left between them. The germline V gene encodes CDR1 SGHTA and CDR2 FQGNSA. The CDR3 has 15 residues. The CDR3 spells CASSLVALSNQPQHF. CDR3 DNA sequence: TGTGCCAGCAGCTTAGTCGCCCTTAGCAATCAGCCCCAGCATTTT.

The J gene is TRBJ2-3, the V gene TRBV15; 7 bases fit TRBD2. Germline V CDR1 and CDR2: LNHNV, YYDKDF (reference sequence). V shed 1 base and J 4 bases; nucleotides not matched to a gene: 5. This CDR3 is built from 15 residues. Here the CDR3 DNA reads TGTGCCACCAGCAGAGTTGGGGGGAGGGCAGATACGCAGTATTTT. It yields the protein CATSRVGGRADTQYF.